This T cell receptor (beta chain) is drawn from a study of OX40 agonist ivuxolimab in advanced cancers. For the study in its entirety: Ivuxolimab was an agonistic, fully human IgG2 monoclonal antibody directed against OX40 (CD134), a costimulatory receptor. Intravenous ivuxolimab was administered to patients every 2 weeks at six dose levels: 0.01, 0.1, 0.3, 1.5, 3 and 10 mg/kg. Of the approximately 54 patients in dose escalation, around 20 had hepatocellular carcinoma, some 15 had melanoma, 9 had renal cell carcinoma and 9 had head and neck cancer. The dose-escalation cohort was almost 85% male with a mean age of roughly 62 years, ranging from roughly 20 to 80. Prior anti-PD-1, anti-PD-L1 or anti-CTLA-4 therapy was permitted, and checkpoint inhibitors had been received by around 40% of dose-escalation patients. Partial responses occurred in three dose-escalation patients: two with cutaneous melanoma and one with hepatocellular carcinoma. Peripheral TCRbeta sequencing aimed to test whether ivuxolimab altered TCR sequence diversity and caused clonal T-cell expansion. The monotherapy dose-escalation portion (N ≈ 50 patients) of the phase I ivuxolimab trial is reported in the paper.

Overall results and qualifications from the work: Low levels of normalized T-cell clonal expansion were also seen in some patients who did not respond. Antigen specificity was not determined for the clonally expanded peripheral T cells. After ivuxolimab, CD8+ T cells had more expanded clones than CD4+ T cells on average. At doses of 0.1 to 3.0 mg/kg, clonal expansion of both CD4+ and CD8+ blood T cells was observed from baseline to week 6. In partial responders in the 0.1-3.0 mg/kg groups, normalized peripheral clonal expansion was found to be among the lowest, especially among CD8+ T cells.

Genomic DNA was isolated from the sorted cells so that the TCRbeta CDR3 region could be sequenced. The immunoSEQ Assay was used for sequencing of TCRbeta CDR3 regions. TCRdb provides this immuneACCESS table in a form limited to in-frame rearrangements. Some clones are lacking; in checked studies, under half of them reflect an unresolved V gene, and why the rest are absent is not known. The sample includes 65,000 to 85,000 clones, with 85% to 95% observed a single time. The ten largest account for roughly an eighth of the sample. On this clone: Its antigen remains unidentified. No base quality values were provided; no much bigger clone lies one nucleotide off.

The germline V end is reduced by 0 bases and the J end by 0 bases; junction bases left unmatched: 15. Its CDR3 holds 20 amino acids, cysteine through phenylalanine. Just the 60-base CDR3 DNA is kept, in frame starting at base 1. For CDR1 and CDR2, the germline V gene lists KGHSH and LQKENI. Patients with autoimmune disease history or receiving systemic immunosuppression were excluded from the trial. Peripheral blood for TCR sequencing was collected from all dose cohorts at baseline, on cycle 4 day 1, and on cycle 7 day 1. Samples came from an open-label, multicenter, first-in-human phase I dose-escalation trial of ivuxolimab. Adults with locally advanced or metastatic melanoma, renal cell, hepatocellular, or head and neck squamous cell carcinoma were enrolled in the trial. Before TCR sequencing, CD4+ and CD8+ T cells were separately sorted from peripheral blood.

The V and J genes are TRBV18 and TRBJ2-3; 7 junctional bases match TRBD2. The specimen was CD4+ or CD8+ T cells sorted from blood, collected in a trial of the OX40 agonist ivuxolimab. The source is an adult with an advanced solid tumor such as melanoma, head and neck, liver or kidney cancer. For the CDR3, the sequence is CASSPPTQRGRAFSTDTQYF. Read as DNA, the sequence is TGTGCCAGCTCACCACCCACCCAGCGGGGCAGGGCCTTTAGCACAGATACGCAGTATTTT.